This is a list of T cell receptor beta chains from one sample in a study of cytomegalovirus exposure and HLA in healthy donors. Profiled with immunoSEQ multiplex PCR; TCRdb holds only in-frame clones, not every one. Of about 160,000 clones in the sample, approximately 72% were seen once. Sequenced material: PBMCs. The receptors stem from a female donor in good health and CMV-seronegative. Each CDR3 is given with its conserved first and last residue.

TRBV28	TRBJ1-4	CASSLFPGGGEKLFF
TRBV11-3	TRBJ2-2	CASSFAGGGTGELFF
TRBV9	TRBJ2-7	CASSVAVGRSYEQYF
TRBV5-6	TRBJ2-3	CASSYGDRFLDTQYF
TRBV9	TRBJ2-1	CASSALAGDHNEQFF
TRBV7-8	TRBJ1-1	CASSLAGGGAFF
TRBV2	TRBJ2-3	CASSPRTSGGHTQYF
TRBV7-2	TRBJ2-7	CASTRTGGSYEQYF
TRBV25-1	TRBJ1-6	CASSDRRQVNSPLHF
TRBV25-1	TRBJ2-5	CASSISGGRPGDQYF
TRBV9	TRBJ1-5	CASSVGDRLTSNQPQHF
TRBV9	TRBJ1-6	CASSAGEGNSPLHF
TRBV7-8	TRBJ1-1	CASSSISRGNTEAFF
TRBV4-2	TRBJ2-7	CASSQETAGYEQYF
TRBV21-1	TRBJ1-2	CASSIGAGPNYGYTF
TRBV10-3	TRBJ2-7	CAIQLAGGPGEQYF
TRBV5-1	TRBJ2-6	CASRDRPSGANVLTF
TRBV28	TRBJ2-7	CASGSSGGHYEQYF
TRBV10-3	TRBJ2-7	CAIRGTAYEQYF
TRBV27	TRBJ1-5	CASSSGEARQPQHF
TRBV6-4	TRBJ2-1	CASSDSIALAFLDEQFF
TRBV4-3	TRBJ1-2	CASSQEHLGNSYGYTF